This TCR beta chain was sequenced for a study of cytomegalovirus exposure and HLA in healthy donors. Study in general: Within an early data release were about 85 million unique TCRs drawn from HLA-typed donors.

CDR1 SGHRS and CDR2 YFSETQ come from the germline V gene. V gave up 7 bases and J gave up 8 bases, with 18 bases separating them. The CDR3 runs to 14 residues. PCR employed 60 Vbeta and 13 Jbeta primers. Profiled with immunoSEQ multiplex PCR; TCRdb holds only in-frame clones, not every one. This table holds some 140,000 clones, over 75% found once. General study results and limits: Overall, about 160 TCR beta chains were annotated as cytomegalovirus-associated. The study carried out a later analysis of TCR beta sequences. It associated under 20,000 of them with specific HLA alleles at a false discovery rate of 0.05. Immune exposure data for these donors was limited to CMV serostatus.

This clone came up a few times. The antigen is unknown. This rearrangement joins TRBV5-1 to TRBJ2-2, with D maybe TRBD2 (5 bases). This receptor was identified in a woman in her 40s in good health and CMV-seropositive. Sequencing was performed on PBMCs. As DNA, the CDR3 is TGCGCCAGCCAGACGGGATCTACTGGGGGGGAGCTGTTTTTT. It specifies CASQTGSTGGELFF.